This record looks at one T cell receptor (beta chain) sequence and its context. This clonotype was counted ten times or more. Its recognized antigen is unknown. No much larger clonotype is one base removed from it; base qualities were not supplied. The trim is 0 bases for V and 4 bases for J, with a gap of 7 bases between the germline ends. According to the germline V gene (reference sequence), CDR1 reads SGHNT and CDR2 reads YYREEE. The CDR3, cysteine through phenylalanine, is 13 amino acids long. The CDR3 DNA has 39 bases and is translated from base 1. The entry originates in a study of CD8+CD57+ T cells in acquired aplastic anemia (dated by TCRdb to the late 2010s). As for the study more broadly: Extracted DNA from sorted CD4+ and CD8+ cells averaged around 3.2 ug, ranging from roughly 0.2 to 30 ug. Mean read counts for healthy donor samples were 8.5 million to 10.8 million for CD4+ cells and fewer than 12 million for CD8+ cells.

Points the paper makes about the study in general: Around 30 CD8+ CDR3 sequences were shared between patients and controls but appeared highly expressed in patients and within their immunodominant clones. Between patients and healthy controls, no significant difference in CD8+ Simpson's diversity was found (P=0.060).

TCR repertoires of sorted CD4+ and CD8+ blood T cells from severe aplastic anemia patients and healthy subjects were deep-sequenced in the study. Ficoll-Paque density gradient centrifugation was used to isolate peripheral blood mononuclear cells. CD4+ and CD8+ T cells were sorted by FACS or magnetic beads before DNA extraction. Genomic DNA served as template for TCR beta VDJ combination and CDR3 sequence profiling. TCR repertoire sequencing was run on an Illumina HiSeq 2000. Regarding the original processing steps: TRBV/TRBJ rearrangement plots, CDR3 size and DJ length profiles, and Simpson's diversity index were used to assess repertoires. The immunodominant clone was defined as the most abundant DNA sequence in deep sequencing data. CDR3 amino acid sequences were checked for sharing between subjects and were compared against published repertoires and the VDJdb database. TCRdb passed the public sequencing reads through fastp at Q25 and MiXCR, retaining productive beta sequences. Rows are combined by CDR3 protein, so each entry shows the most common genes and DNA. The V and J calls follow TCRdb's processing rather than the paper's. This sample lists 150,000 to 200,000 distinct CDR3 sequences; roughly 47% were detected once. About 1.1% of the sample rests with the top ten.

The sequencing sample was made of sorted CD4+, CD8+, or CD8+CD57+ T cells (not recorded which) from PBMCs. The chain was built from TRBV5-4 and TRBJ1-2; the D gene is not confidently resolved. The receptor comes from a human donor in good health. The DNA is TGTGCCAGCAGCTTGGAACGACGCTATGGCTACACCTTC. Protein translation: CASSLERRYGYTF.